This entry concerns a single T cell receptor beta chain. This clone's antigen is unknown. The library was generated by the immunoSEQ multiplex PCR assay. For the multiplex PCR, a mixture combining 60 forward primers for TCR Vbeta segments and 13 reverse primers for TCR Jbeta segments was used. The CDR3 region of rearranged TCR beta genes was amplified from genomic DNA with a multiplex PCR assay. The amplified TCR beta libraries were sequenced on the Illumina HiSeq System as 87-base-pair reads. Turning to the authors' computational methods: Across the 700 or so repertoires, a later analysis counted 60 million to 90 million unique TCR beta chains, some 11 million of which were shared by at least two donors. To remove PCR and sequencing errors, raw reads were error-corrected and collapsed into unique sequences using a nearest-neighbor algorithm that merged closely related sequences. CDR3 sequences were aligned to IMGT reference sequences to assign V, D and J gene segments. For a sequence to be retained, at least a six-nucleotide match to both a V gene segment and a J gene segment was required. Rearrangements were called productive when the CDR3 lacked stop codons and stayed in frame with V and J; all others were non-productive. Following IMGT convention, CDR3 was defined as the stretch from the second conserved V-encoded cysteine up to the conserved J-encoded phenylalanine. The earlier analysis of about 500 of the donors excluded sequences that lacked an unambiguous match to a single V gene segment. An earlier analysis of approximately 590 of the donors called V segments functional above 56.7% productive rearrangements and segregating when the between-donor standard deviation exceeded 5%. A statistical classification framework was built to diagnose cytomegalovirus status from the catalog of TCR beta chain sequences. V and J gene assignment, in a later analysis, came from comparing TCR nucleotide sequences with IMGT/GENE-DB human TR gene sequences. In a later analysis, CDR3 sequences and most-parsimonious VDJ recombination scenarios were assigned using the TCRdist pipeline. In a later analysis, every TCR beta chain was defined by the combination of its CDR3 amino acid sequence and its V-gene family, and reads without a unique V-gene family were dropped. To address suspected cross-contamination and a sequencing artifact, a later analysis removed 592 highly shared, low-generation-probability nucleotide sequences. A later analysis calculated a clonal expansion index for each public chain from normalized within-repertoire ranks of inferred template counts. Generation probabilities in a later analysis came from a VDJ recombination model fitted to out-of-frame rearrangements, and those results were checked against IGoR. A later analysis scored TCR-TCR, TCR-HLA and TCR-CMV co-occurrence with hypergeometric tests, applying a repertoire-size bias correction to TCR pairs. To estimate false discovery rates, a later analysis permuted the HLA or CMV assignments 20 times. A later analysis grouped co-occurring TCRs with DBSCAN, adding TCRdist sequence similarity when clustering within HLA-allele-positive subsets. Co-occurrence clustering excluded repertoires with fewer than 30,000 or more than 120,000 public chains, plus five with anomalous nucleotide sharing. Imported from immuneACCESS, the table was reduced by TCRdb to in-frame sequences with V and J called. These copies leave out some clones; in studies compared against another copy, an unresolved V gene accounts for under half, and the cause of the remainder is not known. The DNA gave D and trimming, while V, J and clone size come from that table. This sample's table contains 190,000 or so clones. The ten largest clones represent about 0.74% of the sample.

The cohort was made up of hundreds of healthy bone marrow donors. At the time of sampling, every cohort member was nominally healthy, though immune exposures that went unrecorded were likely present. The donor tested CMV seronegative, placing the donor among the roughly 400 seronegative members of the cohort. A peripheral blood sample was collected from each donor, and TCR beta sequencing was performed on peripheral blood mononuclear cells. The Qiagen DNeasy Blood Extraction Kit was used to extract genomic DNA from the blood cell samples. This entry comes from a study of cytomegalovirus exposure and HLA in healthy donors (dated by TCRdb to about 2017). Notes on the research overall: In an earlier analysis of under 750 of the donors, around 290 Gb of sequence data and 100 million or so unique TCR beta sequences from some 170 million T cells were reported. The number of donors typed differed by locus, with about 620-630 for A, B, C, DRB1 and DQB1, roughly 550 for DQA1, about 610 for DPA1, and around 450 for DPB1. In an earlier analysis of roughly 600 of the donors, high-throughput TCR beta sequencing was used to judge whether each TCR beta V gene segment behaved as functional or pseudogenic. In addition to the first cohort of 666 subjects, a separate validation cohort of around 110 different subjects was used. To predict cytomegalovirus infection status, the study brought together high-throughput TCR immunosequencing, statistical association of individual TCRs with disease status, and machine learning. Every repertoire in the discovery cohort had been generated on one and the same sequencing platform. A later genetic analysis used genome-wide SNP genotypes for about 65% of the roughly 700 donors, treating that subset as a discovery cohort. The study aimed to test whether cataloging public T cell receptors could reveal signatures of past pathogen exposure. Among 300 to 450 genotyped donors of the cohort, an average of about 240,000 unique TCR beta nucleotide sequences were sequenced per donor, roughly 20% of them non-productive. Approximately 300 gigabases of sequencing data and 75 million to 85 million unique TCR sequences made up an early release that covered approximately 700 HLA-typed donors. A later analysis re-examined previously published TCR beta repertoires from roughly 720 donors and added high-resolution HLA genotyping to investigate patterns of TCR occurrence. Among the approximately 400 genotyped donors, around 81% belonged to the genetic ancestry cluster associated with self-reported Caucasian donors. In the later analysis, no new phenotypic data were used to find candidate immune exposures; instead, reliance was placed on TCR beta sequences and their occurrence across donors. Donor age, sex, ethnicity and CMV serostatus were compiled together with the repertoire data. HLA typing covered class I and class II loci at four-digit resolution. The T cell repertoires of several hundred subjects were profiled by immunosequencing and related to cytomegalovirus serostatus. Because of strong linkage in the cohort, roughly five DR-DQ haplotypes were treated as single units for association and clustering.

The CDR1 and CDR2 encoded by the germline V gene are MGHRA and YSYEKL. Trimming costs V 3 bases and J 4 bases, and their ends lie 12 bases apart. Including cysteine and phenylalanine, the CDR3 has 14 amino acids. The sequence is cut down to CDR3 DNA, 42 bases in frame from base 1. What the research found in general, with its limitations: Some IMGT-functional V segments, including TRBV6-2 and TRBV6-3, could not be distinguished by the 87-base-pair reads and were therefore excluded. When HLA alleles, especially DR and DQ, strongly co-occurred, attributing TCR associations to individual alleles was difficult. The authors suggested that the approach could potentially be extended to other disease states and immunological phenotypes. In this cohort, only TCR beta chains were sequenced, and detectable features were limited by the absence of alpha or paired-chain data. Immune exposure information for the cohort was limited to CMV serostatus. In both the original and validation cohorts, the classifier was reported to diagnose cytomegalovirus status with high specificity and sensitivity. Because some donors lacked HLA typing at each locus, the association tests relied only on the typed subset. Sequencing depth was assumed to be roughly uniform across donors in the presence/absence analyses, though that assumption may not hold. A cluster of highly shared sequence variants was judged likely to be a technical artifact of the sequencing pipeline. According to a later analysis, parvovirus B19, influenza, CMV and Epstein-Barr virus appeared linked to several top co-occurrence clusters. The study listed 150 to 200 TCR beta chains as associated with cytomegalovirus. A later analysis found that HLA-associated TCR beta chains were more clonally expanded and had lower generation probabilities than equally common non-associated chains. In a later analysis, TCR association rates were found to vary across HLA loci, with the most associated TCRs seen for DRB1 alleles and the fewest for HLA-C alleles. Correlated functional status among segregating V segments might reflect linkage disequilibrium, but an unknown experimental factor could not be ruled out. A further reported finding was that TCR beta sequences accurately predicted the HLA-A and HLA-B alleles for most subjects in the first cohort. V-gene and J-gene trimming of TCR beta chains was associated with a missense DCLRE1C variant in a later genetic analysis, and the association was replicated in an independent cohort. According to a later analysis, most CMV-associated TCR beta chains appeared to be HLA-restricted, and the HLA associations seemed to be driven largely by CMV exposure. In an earlier analysis of around 600 of the donors, most TCR beta V segments appeared in productive rearrangements about 87% or about 30% of the time, broadly matching IMGT annotations. According to a later genetic analysis, donors in an Asian-associated ancestry cluster had fewer N-insertions in productive TCRs than the roughly 660-donor mean. A few of the identified cytomegalovirus-associated TCR beta chains were confirmed in vitro to be specific for cytomegalovirus antigens. Because counts were too low, seventeen rarely observed V segments, including chromosome 9 orphons, were left out of the earlier analysis of about 620 of the donors. In a later analysis, some 17,000 TCR beta sequences were associated with specific HLA alleles at a false discovery rate of 0.05. Across donors, most TCR sequences were observed very rarely, whereas some public TCRs were present in many individuals.

Here the chain combines TRBV4-1 and TRBJ1-1; D gene: possibly TRBD1, on 5 matching bases. This receptor was obtained from a boy between 10 and 17 years old in good health and CMV-seronegative. The sequenced sample was PBMCs. Read as DNA, the sequence is TGCGCCAGCAGCCATGAGACCCAGGGCACTGAAGCTTTCTTT. The resulting protein is CASSHETQGTEAFF.